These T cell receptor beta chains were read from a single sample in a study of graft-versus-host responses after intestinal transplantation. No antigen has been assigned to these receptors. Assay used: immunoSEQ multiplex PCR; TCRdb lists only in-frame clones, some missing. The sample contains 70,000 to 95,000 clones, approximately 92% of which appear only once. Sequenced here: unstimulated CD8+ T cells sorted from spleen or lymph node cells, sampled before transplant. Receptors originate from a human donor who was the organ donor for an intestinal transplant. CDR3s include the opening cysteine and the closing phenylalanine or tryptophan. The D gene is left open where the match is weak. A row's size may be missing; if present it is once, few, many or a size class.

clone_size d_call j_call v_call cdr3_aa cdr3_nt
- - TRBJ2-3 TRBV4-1 CASSQNPPRPTDTQYF TGCGCCAGCAGCCAAAATCCCCCTAGGCCCACAGATACGCAGTATTTT
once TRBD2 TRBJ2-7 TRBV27 CASSLARGGEQYF TGTGCCAGCAGTTTGGCTCGGGGAGGGGAGCAGTACTTC
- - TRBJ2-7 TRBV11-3 CASRGGSSYEQYF TGTGCCAGCCGCGGCGGCAGCTCCTACGAGCAGTACTTC
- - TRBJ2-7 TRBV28 CASSMTTSFEQYF TGTGCCAGCAGTATGACGACTAGTTTCGAGCAGTACTTC
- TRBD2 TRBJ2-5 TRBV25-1 CASSDWGTNQETQYF TGTGCCAGCAGTGATTGGGGGACTAACCAAGAGACCCAGTACTTC
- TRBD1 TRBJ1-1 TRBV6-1 CASSEIQGANTEAFF TGTGCCAGCAGTGAAATACAGGGGGCCAACACTGAAGCTTTCTTT
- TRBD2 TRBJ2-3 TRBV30 CAWTTLAGARDTQYF TGTGCCTGGACCACCCTAGCGGGGGCCCGAGATACGCAGTATTTT
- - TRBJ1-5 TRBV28 CASSFSVGDMHF TGTGCCAGCAGTTTTTCAGTCGGGGATATGCATTTT
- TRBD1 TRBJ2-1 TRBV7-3 CASSSPGTGDNEQFF TGTGCCAGCAGCTCCCCAGGGACAGGAGACAATGAGCAGTTCTTC
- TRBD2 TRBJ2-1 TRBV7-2 CASSLDPGLGFYEQFF TGTGCCAGCAGCTTAGATCCGGGACTAGGATTTTATGAGCAGTTCTTC
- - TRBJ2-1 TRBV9 CASSYQFWSSYNEQFF TGTGCCAGCAGCTATCAGTTTTGGAGCTCCTACAATGAGCAGTTCTTC
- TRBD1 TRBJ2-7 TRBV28 CASSLGQLYEQYF TGTGCCAGCAGTTTGGGACAGCTGTACGAGCAGTACTTC
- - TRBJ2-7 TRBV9 CASSYIPGQEQYF TGTGCCAGCAGCTATATCCCAGGACAAGAGCAGTACTTC
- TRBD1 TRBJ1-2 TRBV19 CASDVTGGYGYTF TGTGCCAGTGACGTGACAGGGGGATATGGCTACACCTTC
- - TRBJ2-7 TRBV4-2 CASSPRDWTYEQYF TGTGCCAGCAGCCCCCGGGACTGGACCTACGAGCAGTACTTC
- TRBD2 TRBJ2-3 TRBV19 CASRDGMGSSGEEWYADTQYF TGTGCCAGTAGAGACGGTATGGGTTCTAGCGGAGAGGAGTGGTACGCAGATACGCAGTATTTT
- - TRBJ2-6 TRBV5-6 CASSFASSGANVLTF TGTGCCAGCAGCTTTGCGAGCTCTGGGGCCAACGTCCTGACTTTC
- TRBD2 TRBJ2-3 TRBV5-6 CASSLEGLAGADTQYF TGTGCCAGCAGCTTGGAGGGACTAGCGGGGGCCGATACGCAGTATTTT
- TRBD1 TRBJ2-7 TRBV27 CASSLTPLGGGRARDRGEQYF TGTGCCAGCAGTTTAACCCCTCTGGGCGGCGGGAGGGCCCGGGACAGGGGGGAGCAGTACTTC
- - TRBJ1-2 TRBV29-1 CSSRDSYGYTF TGCAGCTCCCGGGACTCGTATGGCTACACCTTC
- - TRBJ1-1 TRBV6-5 CASSYSDIPFSEAFF TGTGCCAGCAGTTACTCGGACATCCCATTCTCTGAAGCTTTCTTT
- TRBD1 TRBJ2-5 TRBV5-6 CASSPVGTAQETQYF TGTGCCAGCAGCCCGGTAGGGACAGCCCAAGAGACCCAGTACTTC
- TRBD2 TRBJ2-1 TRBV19 CASSTTSGRGGEQFF TGTGCCAGTAGTACCACTAGCGGGAGGGGGGGAGAGCAGTTCTTC
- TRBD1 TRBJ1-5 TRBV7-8 CASSTQGGNQPQHF TGTGCCAGCAGCACACAGGGGGGCAATCAGCCCCAGCATTTT
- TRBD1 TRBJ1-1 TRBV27 CASSTLQGANTEAFF TGTGCCAGCAGTACCCTACAGGGGGCGAACACTGAAGCTTTCTTT
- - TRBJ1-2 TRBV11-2 CASSLAQGGNYGYTF TGTGCCAGCAGCTTAGCGCAGGGCGGCAACTATGGCTACACCTTC
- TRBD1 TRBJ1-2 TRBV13 CASSPGQGAGGYTF TGTGCCAGCAGCCCCGGACAGGGGGCTGGCGGCTACACCTTC
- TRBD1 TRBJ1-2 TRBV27 CASSFLSGGRNGYTF TGTGCCAGCAGTTTCCTTTCAGGGGGGCGAAATGGCTACACCTTC
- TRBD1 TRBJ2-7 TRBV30 CAWSAGTGGYEQYF TGTGCCTGGAGTGCAGGGACAGGGGGTTACGAGCAGTACTTC
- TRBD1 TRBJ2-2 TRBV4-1 CASSQRGTRGLMGAGELFF TGCGCCAGCAGCCAAAGGGGAACCAGGGGGCTAATGGGCGCCGGGGAGCTGTTTTTT
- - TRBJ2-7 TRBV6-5 CASSLAGTAQYF TGTGCCAGCTCATTAGCGGGGACAGCGCAGTACTTC
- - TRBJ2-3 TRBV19 CASSIGRTGTDTQYF TGTGCCAGTAGTATAGGTCGGACAGGCACAGATACGCAGTATTTT
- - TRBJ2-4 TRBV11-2 CASSFVGDIEYF TGTGCCAGCAGCTTTGTCGGGGACATAGAGTACTTC
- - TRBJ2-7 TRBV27 CASRNYDSYYEQYF TGTGCCAGCAGGAATTATGACTCCTACTACGAGCAGTACTTC
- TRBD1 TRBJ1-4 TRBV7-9 CASSPPPGQGWKKLFF TGTGCCAGCAGCCCCCCTCCGGGACAGGGGTGGAAGAAACTGTTTTTT
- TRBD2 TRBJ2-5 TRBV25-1 CASSEYGVSGSHQETQYF TGTGCCAGCAGTGAATATGGGGTTAGCGGGAGCCACCAAGAGACCCAGTACTTC
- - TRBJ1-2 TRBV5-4 CASSLDRGRGLVGYTF TGTGCCAGCAGCTTGGATCGAGGGAGGGGTTTGGTCGGCTACACCTTC
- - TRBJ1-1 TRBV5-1 CASSLVRYTEAFF TGCGCCAGCAGCTTGGTTCGGTACACTGAAGCTTTCTTT
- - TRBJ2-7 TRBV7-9 CASSPASGRYEQYF TGTGCCAGCAGCCCTGCCAGTGGGCGATACGAGCAGTACTTC